This TCR beta chain was sequenced for a study of blood T cell repertoires in COVID-19. Participants' reported clinical history set cohort assignment. How the authors handled the data: The assay estimated nucleated cells by amplifying reference gene primers. TCRdb's table, derived via immunoSEQ multiplex PCR, lists solely in-frame clones and lacks some. Clone size and the V and J calls come from that table; the DNA yielded D and trimming. The sample consists of a few hundred thousand clones, about 88% of them appearing once. Looked up from germline, CDR1 is MRHNA and CDR2 is SNTAGT. The CDR3 spans 13 residues. V lost 5 bases and J 1 base, leaving 9 bases between the germline ends.

Sequencing used PBMCs or T cells enriched from blood (not recorded which). The gene calls are TRBV6-4 and TRBJ2-7; D remains unclear. The source of this sequence is a woman aged 50 to 60 who had recovered from COVID-19. DNA of the CDR3: TGTGCCAGCAGTAAGACTCCGTCCTACGAGCAGTACTTC. Translating gives CASSKTPSYEQYF.